The T cell receptor (beta chain) under discussion was sequenced for a study of identical twins. V was clipped by 7 bases and J by 4 bases; unmatched bases: 6. The CDR3 is 14 residues long. Germline CDR1 KGHDR, CDR2 SFDVKD. From the 5' RACE reads, TCRdb called clonotypes with MiXCR, one entry per CDR3 protein. Here the sample spans about 390,000 distinct CDR3 sequences, approximately 8.7% being singletons. This clonotype turned up a few times. The TCR comes from a woman between 50 and 59 years old in good health. Sequences were obtained from naive T cells sorted from blood. This chain joins TRBV24-1 and TRBJ2-3; 8 bases agree with TRBD1. The CDR3 coding sequence is TGTGCCACCAGCGGACAGGGAGGCTCAGATACGCAGTATTTT. Protein: CATSGQGGSDTQYF.